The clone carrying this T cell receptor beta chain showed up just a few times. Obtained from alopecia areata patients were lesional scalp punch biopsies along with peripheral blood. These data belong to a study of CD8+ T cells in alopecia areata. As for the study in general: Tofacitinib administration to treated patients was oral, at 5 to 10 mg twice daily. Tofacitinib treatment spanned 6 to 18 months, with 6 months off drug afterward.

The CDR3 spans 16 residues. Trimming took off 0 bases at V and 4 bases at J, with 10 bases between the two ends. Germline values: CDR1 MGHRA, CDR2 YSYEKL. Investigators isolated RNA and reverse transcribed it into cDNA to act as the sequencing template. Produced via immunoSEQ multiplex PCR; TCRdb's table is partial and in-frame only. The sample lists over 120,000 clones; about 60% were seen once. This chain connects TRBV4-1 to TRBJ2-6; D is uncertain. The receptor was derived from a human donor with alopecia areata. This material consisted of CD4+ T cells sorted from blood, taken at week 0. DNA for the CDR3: TGCGCCAGCAGCCAAGATTCCGGCCTCGGGGCCAACGTCCTGACTTTC. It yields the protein CASSQDSGLGANVLTF.